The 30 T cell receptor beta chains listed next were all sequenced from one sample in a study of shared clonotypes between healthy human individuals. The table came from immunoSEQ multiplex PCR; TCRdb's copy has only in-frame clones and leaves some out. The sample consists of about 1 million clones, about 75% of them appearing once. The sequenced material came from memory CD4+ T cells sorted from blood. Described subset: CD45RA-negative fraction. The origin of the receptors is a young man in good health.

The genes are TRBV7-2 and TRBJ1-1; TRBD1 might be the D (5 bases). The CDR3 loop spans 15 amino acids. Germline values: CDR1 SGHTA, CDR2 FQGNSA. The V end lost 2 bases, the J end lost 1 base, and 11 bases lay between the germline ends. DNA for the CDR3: TGTGCCAGCAGCTTATTCGGACACTCGAACACTGAAGCTTTCTTT. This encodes CASSLFGHSNTEAFF.

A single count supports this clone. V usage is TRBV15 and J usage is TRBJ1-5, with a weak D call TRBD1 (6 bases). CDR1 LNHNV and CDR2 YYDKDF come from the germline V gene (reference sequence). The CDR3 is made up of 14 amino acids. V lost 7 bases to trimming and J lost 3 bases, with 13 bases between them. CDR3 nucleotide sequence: TGTGCCACCACCCCGGGGGACATCAATCAGCCCCAGCATTTT. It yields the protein CATTPGDINQPQHF.

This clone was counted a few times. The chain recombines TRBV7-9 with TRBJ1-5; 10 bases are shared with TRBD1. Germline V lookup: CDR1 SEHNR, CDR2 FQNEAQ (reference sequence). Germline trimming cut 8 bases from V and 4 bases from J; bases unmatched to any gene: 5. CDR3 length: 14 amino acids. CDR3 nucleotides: TGTGCCAGCGGCGGGACAGGGGATAATCAGCCCCAGCATTTT. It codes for CASGGTGDNQPQHF.

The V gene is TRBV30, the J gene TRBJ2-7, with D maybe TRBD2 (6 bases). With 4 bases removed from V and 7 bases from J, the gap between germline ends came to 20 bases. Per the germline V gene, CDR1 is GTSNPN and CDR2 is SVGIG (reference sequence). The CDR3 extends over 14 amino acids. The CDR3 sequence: CAWNQGGPGEEQYF. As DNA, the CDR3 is TGTGCCTGGAACCAAGGTGGCCCGGGGGAGGAGCAGTACTTC.

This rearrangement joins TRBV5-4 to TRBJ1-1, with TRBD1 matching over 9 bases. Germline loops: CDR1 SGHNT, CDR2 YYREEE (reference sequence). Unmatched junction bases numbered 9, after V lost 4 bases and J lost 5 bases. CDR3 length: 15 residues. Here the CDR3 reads CASSEGQGGRTEAFF. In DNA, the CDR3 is TGTGCCAGCAGCGAGGGACAGGGAGGAAGGACTGAAGCTTTCTTT. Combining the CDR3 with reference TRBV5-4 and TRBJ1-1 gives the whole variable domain ETGVTQSPTHLIKTRGQQVTLRCSSQSGHNTVSWYQQALGQGPQFIFQYYREEENGRGNFPPRFSGLQFPNYSSELNVNALELDDSALYLCASSEGQGGRTEAFFGQGTRLTVV.

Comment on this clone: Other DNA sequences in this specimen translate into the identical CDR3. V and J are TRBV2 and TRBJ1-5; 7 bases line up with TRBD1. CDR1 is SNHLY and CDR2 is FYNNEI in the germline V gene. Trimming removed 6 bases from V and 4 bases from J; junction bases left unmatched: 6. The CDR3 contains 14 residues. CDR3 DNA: TGTGCCAGCAGAGACAGGGTTGGAAATCAGCCCCAGCATTTT. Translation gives CASRDRVGNQPQHF.

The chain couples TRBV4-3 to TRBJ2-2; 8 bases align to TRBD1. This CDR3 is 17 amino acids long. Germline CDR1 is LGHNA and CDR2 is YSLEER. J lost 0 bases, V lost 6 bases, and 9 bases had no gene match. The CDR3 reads CASSEGVQGANTGELFF. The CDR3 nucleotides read TGCGCCAGCAGTGAAGGGGTACAGGGGGCGAACACCGGGGAGCTGTTTTTT.

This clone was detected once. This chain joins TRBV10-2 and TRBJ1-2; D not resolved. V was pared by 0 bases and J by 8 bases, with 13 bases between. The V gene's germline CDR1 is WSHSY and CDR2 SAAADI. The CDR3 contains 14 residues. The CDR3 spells CASSESATAKGYTF. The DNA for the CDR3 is TGCGCCAGCAGTGAGTCGGCTACAGCTAAGGGCTACACCTTC.

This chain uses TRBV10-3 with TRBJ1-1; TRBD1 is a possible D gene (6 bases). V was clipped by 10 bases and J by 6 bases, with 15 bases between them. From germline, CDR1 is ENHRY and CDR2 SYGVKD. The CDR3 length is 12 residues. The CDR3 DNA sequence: TGTGCCACATCTCGGGACACACCTGAAGCTTTCTTT. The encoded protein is CATSRDTPEAFF.

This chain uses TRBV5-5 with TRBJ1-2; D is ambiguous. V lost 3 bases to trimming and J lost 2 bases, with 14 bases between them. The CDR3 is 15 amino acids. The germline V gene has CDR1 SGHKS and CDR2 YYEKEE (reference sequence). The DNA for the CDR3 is TGTGCCAGCAGCTCCCCGATTTCGGGGAACTATGGCTACACCTTC. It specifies CASSSPISGNYGYTF.

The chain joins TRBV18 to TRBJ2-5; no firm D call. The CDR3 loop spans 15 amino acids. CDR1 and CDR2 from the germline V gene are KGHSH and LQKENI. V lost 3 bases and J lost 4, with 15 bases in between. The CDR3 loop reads CASSPSRMERETQYF. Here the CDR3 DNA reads TGTGCCAGCTCACCTTCCAGAATGGAGCGAGAGACCCAGTACTTC.

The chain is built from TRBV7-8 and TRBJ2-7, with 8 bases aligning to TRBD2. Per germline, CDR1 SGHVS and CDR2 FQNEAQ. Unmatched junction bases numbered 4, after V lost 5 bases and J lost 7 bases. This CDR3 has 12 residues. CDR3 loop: CASSLRGGEQYF. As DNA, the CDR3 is TGTGCCAGCAGCCTCCGCGGGGGGGAGCAGTACTTC. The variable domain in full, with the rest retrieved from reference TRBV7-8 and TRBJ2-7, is GAGVSQSPRYKVAKRGQDVALRCDPISGHVSLFWYQQALGQGPEFLTYFQNEAQLDKSGLPSDRFFAERPEGSVSTLKIQRTQQEDSAVYLCASSLRGGEQYFGPGTRLTVT.

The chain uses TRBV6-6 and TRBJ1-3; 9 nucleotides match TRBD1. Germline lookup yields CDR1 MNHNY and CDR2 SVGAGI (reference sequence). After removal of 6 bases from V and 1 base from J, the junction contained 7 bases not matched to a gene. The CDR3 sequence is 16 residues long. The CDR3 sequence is CASRQTGGGSGNTIYF. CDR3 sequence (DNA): TGTGCCAGCAGGCAGACAGGGGGAGGGTCTGGAAACACCATATATTTT.

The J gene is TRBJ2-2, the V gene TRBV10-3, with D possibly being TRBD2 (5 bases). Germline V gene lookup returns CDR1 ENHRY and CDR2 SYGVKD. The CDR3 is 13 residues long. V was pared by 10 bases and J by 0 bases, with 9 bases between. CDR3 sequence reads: CATGGSNTGELFF. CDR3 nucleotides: TGTGCCACCGGCGGGTCGAACACCGGGGAGCTGTTTTTT.

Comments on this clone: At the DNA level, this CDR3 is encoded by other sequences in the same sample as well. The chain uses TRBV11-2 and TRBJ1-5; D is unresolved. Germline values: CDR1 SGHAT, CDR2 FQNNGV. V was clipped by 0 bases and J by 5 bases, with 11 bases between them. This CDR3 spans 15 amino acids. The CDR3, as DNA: TGTGCCAGCAGCTTAGATGGAGGGAGGGATCAGCCCCAGCATTTT. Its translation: CASSLDGGRDQPQHF.

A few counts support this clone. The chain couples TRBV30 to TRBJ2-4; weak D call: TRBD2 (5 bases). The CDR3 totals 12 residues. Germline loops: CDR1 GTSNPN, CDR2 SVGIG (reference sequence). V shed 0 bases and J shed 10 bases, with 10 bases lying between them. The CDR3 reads CAWSVIEGIQYF. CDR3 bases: TGTGCCTGGAGTGTAATCGAGGGAATTCAGTACTTC.

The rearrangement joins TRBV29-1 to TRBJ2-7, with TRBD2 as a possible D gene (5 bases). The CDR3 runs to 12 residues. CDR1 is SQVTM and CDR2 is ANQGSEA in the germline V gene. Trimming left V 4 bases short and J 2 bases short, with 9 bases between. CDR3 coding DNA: TGCAGCGTTGTGGGGAGCACCTACGAGCAGTACTTC. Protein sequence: CSVVGSTYEQYF.

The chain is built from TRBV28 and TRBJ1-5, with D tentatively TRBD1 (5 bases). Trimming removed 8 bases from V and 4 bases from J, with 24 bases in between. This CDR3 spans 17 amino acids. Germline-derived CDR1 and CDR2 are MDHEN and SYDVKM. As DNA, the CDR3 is TGTGCCAGCCATAAAAACCGGCGGAGGGGATCTAATCAGCCCCAGCATTTT. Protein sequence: CASHKNRRRGSNQPQHF.

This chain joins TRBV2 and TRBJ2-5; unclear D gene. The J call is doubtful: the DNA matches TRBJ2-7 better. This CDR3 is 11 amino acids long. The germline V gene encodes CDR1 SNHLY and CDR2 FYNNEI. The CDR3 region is CASRENYEQYF. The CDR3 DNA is TGTGCCAGCAGGGAAAACTACGAGCAGTACTTC.

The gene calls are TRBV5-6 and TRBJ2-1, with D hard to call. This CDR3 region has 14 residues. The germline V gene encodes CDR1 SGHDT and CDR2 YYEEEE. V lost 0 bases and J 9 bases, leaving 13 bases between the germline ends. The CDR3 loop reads CASSLDRTASEQFF. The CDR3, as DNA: TGTGCCAGCAGCTTGGATAGGACCGCCAGTGAGCAGTTCTTC.

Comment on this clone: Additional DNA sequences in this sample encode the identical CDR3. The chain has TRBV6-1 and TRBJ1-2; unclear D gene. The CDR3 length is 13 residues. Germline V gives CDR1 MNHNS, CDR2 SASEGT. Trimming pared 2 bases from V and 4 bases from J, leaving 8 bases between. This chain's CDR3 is CASSERGPYGYTF. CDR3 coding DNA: TGTGCCAGCAGTGAAAGAGGACCCTATGGCTACACCTTC.

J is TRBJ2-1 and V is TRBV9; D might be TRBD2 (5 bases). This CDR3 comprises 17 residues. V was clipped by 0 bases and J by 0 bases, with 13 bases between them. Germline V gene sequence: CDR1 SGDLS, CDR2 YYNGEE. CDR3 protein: CASSVAPGMSSYNEQFF. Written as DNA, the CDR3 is TGTGCCAGCAGCGTAGCCCCGGGGATGAGCTCCTACAATGAGCAGTTCTTC.

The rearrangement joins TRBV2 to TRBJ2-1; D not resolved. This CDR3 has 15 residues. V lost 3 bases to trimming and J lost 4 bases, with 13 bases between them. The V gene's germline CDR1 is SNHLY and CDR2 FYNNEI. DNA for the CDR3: TGTGCCAGCAGTGACGTGGGTACCCCTTACAATGAGCAGTTCTTC. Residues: CASSDVGTPYNEQFF.

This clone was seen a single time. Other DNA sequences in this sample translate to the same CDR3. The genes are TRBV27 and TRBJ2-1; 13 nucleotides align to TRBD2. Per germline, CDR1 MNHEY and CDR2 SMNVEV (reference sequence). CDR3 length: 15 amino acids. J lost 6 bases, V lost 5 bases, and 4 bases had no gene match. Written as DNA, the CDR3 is TGTGCCAGCAGTCCTCGGACTAGCGGGGGCAATGAGCAGTTCTTC. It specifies CASSPRTSGGNEQFF.

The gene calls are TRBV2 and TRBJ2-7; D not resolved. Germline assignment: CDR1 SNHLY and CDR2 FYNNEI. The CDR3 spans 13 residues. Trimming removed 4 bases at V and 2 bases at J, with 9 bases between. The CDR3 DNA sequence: TGTGCCAGCAGTGGCGCATTTACCTACGAGCAGTACTTC. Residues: CASSGAFTYEQYF.

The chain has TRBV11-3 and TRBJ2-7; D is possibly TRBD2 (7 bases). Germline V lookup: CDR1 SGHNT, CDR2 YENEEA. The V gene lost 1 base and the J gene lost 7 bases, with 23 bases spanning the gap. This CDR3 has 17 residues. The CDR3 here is CASSLGPNRVLAGEQYF. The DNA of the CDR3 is TGTGCCAGCAGCTTAGGCCCCAACAGGGTCTTAGCGGGTGAGCAGTACTTC.

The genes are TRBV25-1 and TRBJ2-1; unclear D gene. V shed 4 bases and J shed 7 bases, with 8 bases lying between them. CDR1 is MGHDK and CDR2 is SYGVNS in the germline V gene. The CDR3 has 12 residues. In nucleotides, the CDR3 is TGTGCCAGCAGTGGAACAGTAAATGAGCAGTTCTTC. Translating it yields CASSGTVNEQFF.

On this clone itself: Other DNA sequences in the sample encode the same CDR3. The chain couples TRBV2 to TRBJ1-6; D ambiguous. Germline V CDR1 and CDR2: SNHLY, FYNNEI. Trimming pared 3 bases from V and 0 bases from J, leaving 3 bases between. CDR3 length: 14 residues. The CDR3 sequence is CASSEISYNSPLHF. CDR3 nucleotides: TGTGCCAGCAGTGAGATCTCCTATAATTCACCCCTCCACTTT.

As DNA, the CDR3 is TGTGCCAGCACCGTACAGGGAAACACTGAAGCTTTCTTT. As protein: CASTVQGNTEAFF. V is TRBV28 and J is TRBJ1-1; tentatively, D is TRBD1 (6 bases). The ends were cut back, 7 bases at V and 2 bases at J, with 11 bases in the middle. The CDR3 runs to 13 residues. From germline, CDR1 is MDHEN and CDR2 SYDVKM.

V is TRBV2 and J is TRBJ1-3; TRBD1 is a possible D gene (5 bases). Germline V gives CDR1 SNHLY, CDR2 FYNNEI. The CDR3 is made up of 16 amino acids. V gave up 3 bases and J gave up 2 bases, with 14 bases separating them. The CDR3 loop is CASSDRGVRTGNTIYF. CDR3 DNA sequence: TGTGCCAGCAGTGATCGGGGGGTTAGGACTGGAAACACCATATATTTT.